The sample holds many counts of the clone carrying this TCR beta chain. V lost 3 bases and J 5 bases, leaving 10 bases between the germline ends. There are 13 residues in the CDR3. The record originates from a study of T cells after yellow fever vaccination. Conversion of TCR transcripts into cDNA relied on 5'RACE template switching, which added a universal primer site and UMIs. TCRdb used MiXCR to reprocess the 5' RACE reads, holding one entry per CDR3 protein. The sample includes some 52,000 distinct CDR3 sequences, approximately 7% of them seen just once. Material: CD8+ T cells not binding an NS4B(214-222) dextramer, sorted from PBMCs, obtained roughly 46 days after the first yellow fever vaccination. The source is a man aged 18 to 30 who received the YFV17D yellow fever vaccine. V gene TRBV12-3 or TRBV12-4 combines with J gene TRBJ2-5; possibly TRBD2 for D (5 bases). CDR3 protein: CASSFEGSETQYF. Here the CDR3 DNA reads TGTGCCAGCAGTTTTGAGGGATCGGAGACCCAGTACTTC.